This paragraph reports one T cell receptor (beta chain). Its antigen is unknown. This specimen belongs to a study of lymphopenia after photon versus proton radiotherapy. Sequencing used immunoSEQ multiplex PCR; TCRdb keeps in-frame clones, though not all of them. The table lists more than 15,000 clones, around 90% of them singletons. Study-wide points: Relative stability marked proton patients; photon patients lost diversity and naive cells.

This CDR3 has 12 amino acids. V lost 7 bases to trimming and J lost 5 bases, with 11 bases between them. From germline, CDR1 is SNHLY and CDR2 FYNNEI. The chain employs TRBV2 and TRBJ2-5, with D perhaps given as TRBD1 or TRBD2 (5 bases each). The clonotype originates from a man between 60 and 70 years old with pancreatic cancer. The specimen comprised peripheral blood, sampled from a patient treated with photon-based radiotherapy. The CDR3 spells CASIPWGETQYF. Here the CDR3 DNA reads TGTGCCAGCATCCCTTGGGGGGAGACCCAGTACTTC.